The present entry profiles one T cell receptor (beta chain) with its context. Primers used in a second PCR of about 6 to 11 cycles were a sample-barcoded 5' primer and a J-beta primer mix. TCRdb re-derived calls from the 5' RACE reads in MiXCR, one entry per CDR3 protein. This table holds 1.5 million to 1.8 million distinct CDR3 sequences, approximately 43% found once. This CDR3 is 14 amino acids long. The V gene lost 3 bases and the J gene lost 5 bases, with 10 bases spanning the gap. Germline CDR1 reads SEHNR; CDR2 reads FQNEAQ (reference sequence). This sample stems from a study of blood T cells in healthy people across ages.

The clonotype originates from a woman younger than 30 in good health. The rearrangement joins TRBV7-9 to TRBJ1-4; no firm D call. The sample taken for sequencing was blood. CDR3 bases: TGTGCCAGCAGCTTGATTCCGGAGAATGAAAAACTGTTTTTT. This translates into CASSLIPENEKLFF.